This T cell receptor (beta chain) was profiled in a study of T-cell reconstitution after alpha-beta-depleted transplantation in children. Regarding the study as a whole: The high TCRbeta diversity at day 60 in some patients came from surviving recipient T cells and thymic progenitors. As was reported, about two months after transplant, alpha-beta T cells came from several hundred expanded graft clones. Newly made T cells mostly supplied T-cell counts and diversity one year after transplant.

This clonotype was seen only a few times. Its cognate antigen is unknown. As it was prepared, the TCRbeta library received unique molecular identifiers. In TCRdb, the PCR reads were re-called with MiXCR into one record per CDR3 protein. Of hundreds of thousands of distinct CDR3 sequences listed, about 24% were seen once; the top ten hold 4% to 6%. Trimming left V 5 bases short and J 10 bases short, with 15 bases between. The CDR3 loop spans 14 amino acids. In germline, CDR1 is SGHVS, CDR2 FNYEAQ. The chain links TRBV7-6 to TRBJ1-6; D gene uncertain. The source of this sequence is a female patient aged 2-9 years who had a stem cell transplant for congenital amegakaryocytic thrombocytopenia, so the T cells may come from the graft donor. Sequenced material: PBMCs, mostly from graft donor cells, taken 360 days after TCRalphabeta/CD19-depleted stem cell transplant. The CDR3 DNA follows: TGTGCCAGCAGCCCCAGAGATCTAGGATCACCCCTCCACTTT. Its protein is CASSPRDLGSPLHF.